This T cell receptor (beta chain) was identified in a study of graft-versus-host responses after intestinal transplantation. Study in general: As for transplant type, recipients had multivisceral, liver-intestinal, or isolated intestinal grafts.

About this clone: Its antigen remains unknown.

Per the germline V gene, CDR1 is SEHNR and CDR2 is FQNEAQ (reference sequence). The CDR3 contains 16 residues. Deletions cut 5 bases from V and 4 bases from J, with 18 bases between. Repertoires were generated with immunoSEQ multiplex PCR, while TCRdb's copy carries only in-frame clones and drops some. The sample carries 99,000 or so clones, just under 95% recorded once. V is TRBV7-9 and J is TRBJ2-1, with D possibly being TRBD2 (5 bases). Sequencing was performed on unstimulated CD8+ T cells sorted from spleen or lymph node cells, taken before transplant. This TCR was sampled from a human donor who was the organ donor for an intestinal transplant. For the CDR3, the DNA is TGTGCCAGCAGCACGGACTCCACAGAAGGGTACAATGAGCAGTTCTTC. Translation gives CASSTDSTEGYNEQFF.